The clone carrying this TCR beta chain was detected only once. The sample is drawn from a study of cytomegalovirus exposure and HLA in healthy donors. The CDR3 is 15 residues long. Trimming stripped 0 bases from V and 2 bases from J, with 11 bases between. CDR1 is SGHRS and CDR2 is YFSETQ in the germline V gene. Some clones are missing from TCRdb's copy, which holds only in-frame ones; the method was immunoSEQ multiplex PCR. Of some 150,000 clones listed, 89% are singletons. Input material: PBMCs. This receptor was obtained from a woman aged 18-35 years in good health and CMV-seropositive. This chain uses TRBV5-1 with TRBJ1-1; a possible D gene is TRBD1 (5 bases). CDR3 sequence reads: CASSLAPTANTEAFF. Here the CDR3 DNA reads TGCGCCAGCAGCTTGGCTCCGACAGCAAACACTGAAGCTTTCTTT.